One sample yielded the 8 T cell receptor beta chains listed below, sequenced in a study of cytomegalovirus exposure and HLA in healthy donors. 60 Vbeta and 13 Jbeta primers were used in PCR. Profiled with immunoSEQ multiplex PCR; TCRdb holds only in-frame clones, not every one. The sample consists of tens of thousands of clones, 78% of them appearing once. Sequencing used PBMCs. Receptors originate from a woman aged 40 to 50 in good health and CMV-seronegative.

The chain carries TRBV5-1 and TRBJ2-5; 8 positions agree with TRBD1. CDR1 and CDR2 from the germline V gene are SGHRS and YFSETQ. The CDR3 length is 13 residues. V lost 4 bases, J lost 4 bases, and 3 bases stayed unmatched. CDR3 DNA: TGCGCCAGCAGCGGACAGGGAGGAGAGACCCAGTACTTC. Translation: CASSGQGGETQYF.

This chain links TRBV4-1 with TRBJ2-7; D possibly corresponds to TRBD1 (5 bases). The germline V gene has CDR1 MGHRA and CDR2 YSYEKL. The CDR3 totals 15 residues. Trimming left V 0 bases short and J 0 bases short, with 9 bases between. The CDR3 DNA follows: TGCGCCAGCAGCCAAGATCCCGACAGCTCCTACGAGCAGTACTTC. Translating gives CASSQDPDSSYEQYF.

The table lists this clone with a few counts. Other DNA variants within this sample encode the same CDR3. The V gene is TRBV2, the J gene TRBJ1-5, with unresolved D. V gave up 6 bases and J gave up 6 bases, with 6 bases separating them. Germline assignment: CDR1 SNHLY and CDR2 FYNNEI. The CDR3 consists of 11 residues. The CDR3, as DNA: TGTGCCAGCAGGGAGGGTCAGCCCCAGCATTTT. The encoded protein is CASREGQPQHF.

The gene calls are TRBV6-1 and TRBJ1-3, with D unresolved. V was clipped by 1 base and J by 2 bases, with 9 bases between them. Germline V gene sequence: CDR1 MNHNS, CDR2 SASEGT. The CDR3 is 15 residues long. The CDR3 region has the DNA TGTGCCAGCAGTGAAGACGCCGGGGCTGGAAACACCATATATTTT. It is translated as CASSEDAGAGNTIYF.

V is TRBV5-8 and J is TRBJ2-7; 9 bases align to TRBD1. Germline V CDR1 and CDR2: SGHTS, YDEGEE. V shed 2 bases and J 6 bases; nucleotides not matched to a gene: 9. The CDR3 sequence is 15 residues long. The CDR3 here is CASSFVTGGSGEQYF. The CDR3 bases are TGTGCCAGCAGCTTCGTAACAGGGGGCTCGGGCGAGCAGTACTTC.

This clone was recorded only once. The V and J genes are TRBV2 and TRBJ2-1, with 8 nucleotides matching TRBD1. V lost 7 bases, J lost 14 bases, and 10 bases stayed unmatched. Germline CDR1 is SNHLY and CDR2 is FYNNEI. CDR3 length equals 12 residues. CDR3: CASTGRGLKKFF. The DNA of the CDR3 is TGTGCCAGCACCGGCAGGGGGCTAAAGAAGTTCTTC.

In its sample, this clone was seen a few times. The genes are TRBV6-1 and TRBJ2-3; 7 bases agree with TRBD2. V trimming: 6 bases; J trimming: 0 bases; junction bases outside the gene matches: 6. The germline CDR1 and CDR2 sequences are MNHNS and SASEGT. This CDR3 comprises 15 residues. CDR3 region: CASSKTAGSTDTQYF. In DNA form, the CDR3 reads TGTGCCAGCAGCAAAACAGCGGGAAGCACAGATACGCAGTATTTT.

The chain joins TRBV6-1 to TRBJ2-7; TRBD2 matches 13 bases. The V and J ends lost 6 bases and 7 bases, in that order; junction bases with no gene match: 6. Germline V gene lookup returns CDR1 MNHNS and CDR2 SASEGT. The CDR3 extends over 14 amino acids. Here the CDR3 DNA reads TGTGCCAGCAGACTAGCGGGAGGGCCGGGGGAGCAGTACTTC. Protein sequence: CASRLAGGPGEQYF.